The present T cell receptor (beta chain) was sequenced within a study of cytomegalovirus exposure and HLA in healthy donors. This clone was detected a few times. Primers included in the PCR were 60 Vbeta and 13 Jbeta primers. Only in-frame clones appear in the TCRdb table, and some are missing; sequencing was by immunoSEQ multiplex PCR. The sample yields about 86,000 clones, about 70% seen once. Losses at the gene ends were 2 bases for V and 4 bases for J; bases not matched to a gene: 6. This CDR3 spans 17 amino acids. The germline V gene has CDR1 SGHTA and CDR2 FQGNSA. The TCR sequence derives from a man aged 60 to 75 in good health and CMV-seronegative. The chain couples TRBV7-2 to TRBJ1-3; TRBD1 aligns across 12 bases. The sequenced sample was PBMCs. The CDR3 DNA reads as TGTGCCAGCAGCTTAATGGGACAGGGGGCGACGGGAAACACCATATATTTT. Translating it yields CASSLMGQGATGNTIYF.